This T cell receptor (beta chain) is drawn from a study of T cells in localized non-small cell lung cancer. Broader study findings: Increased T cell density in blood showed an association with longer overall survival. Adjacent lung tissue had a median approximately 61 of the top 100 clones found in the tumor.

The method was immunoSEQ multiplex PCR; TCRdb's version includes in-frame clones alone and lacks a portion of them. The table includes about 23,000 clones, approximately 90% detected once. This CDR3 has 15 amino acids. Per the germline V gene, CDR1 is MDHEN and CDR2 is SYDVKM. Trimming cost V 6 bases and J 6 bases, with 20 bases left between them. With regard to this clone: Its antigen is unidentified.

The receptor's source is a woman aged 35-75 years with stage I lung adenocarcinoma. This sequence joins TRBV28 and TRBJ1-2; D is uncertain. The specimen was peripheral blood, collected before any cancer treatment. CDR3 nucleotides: TGTGCCAGCAGCCAAGGAGGCCGCCGCCACGATGGCTACACCTTC. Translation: CASSQGGRRHDGYTF.